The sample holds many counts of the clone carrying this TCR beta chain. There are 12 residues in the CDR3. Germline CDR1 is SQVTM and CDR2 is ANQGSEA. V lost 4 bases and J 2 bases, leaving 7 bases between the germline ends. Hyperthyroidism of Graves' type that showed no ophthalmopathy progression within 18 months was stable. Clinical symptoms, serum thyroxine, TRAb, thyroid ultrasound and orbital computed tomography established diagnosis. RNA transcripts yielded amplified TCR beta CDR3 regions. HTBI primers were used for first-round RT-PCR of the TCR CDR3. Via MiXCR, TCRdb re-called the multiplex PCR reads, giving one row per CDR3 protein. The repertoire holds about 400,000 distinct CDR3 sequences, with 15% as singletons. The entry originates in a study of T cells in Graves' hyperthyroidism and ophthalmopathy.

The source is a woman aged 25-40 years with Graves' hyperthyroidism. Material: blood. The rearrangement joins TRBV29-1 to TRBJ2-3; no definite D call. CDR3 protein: CSVAAVTDTQYF. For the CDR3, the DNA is TGCAGCGTTGCGGCGGTCACAGATACGCAGTATTTT.